Below, one TCR beta chain is given with its context. Assay: immunoSEQ multiplex PCR; the TCRdb copy retains only in-frame clones and omits some. Of approximately 260,000 clones in the sample, 87% were seen once. This record comes from a study of blood T cell repertoires in COVID-19. This CDR3 contains 13 residues. V gave up 2 bases and J gave up 3 bases, with 9 bases separating them. CDR1 and CDR2 from the germline V gene are SGHKS and YYEKEE (reference sequence). The material sequenced was PBMCs or T cells enriched from blood (not recorded which). This receptor was obtained from a woman under 40 with acute COVID-19. The rearrangement joins TRBV5-5 to TRBJ2-7, with D possibly TRBD1 on 6 matching bases. The CDR3 protein is CASSFRGNYEQYF. The CDR3 DNA reads as TGTGCCAGCAGCTTCAGGGGAAACTACGAGCAGTACTTC.